Each of the 2 T cell receptor beta chains below was sequenced from the same sample in a study of blood T cell repertoires in COVID-19. Clones were sequenced by immunoSEQ multiplex PCR, and TCRdb holds only the in-frame ones, with some missing. The data hold about 250,000 clones, with 75% to 85% observed a single time. Sequenced sample: PBMCs or T cells enriched from blood (not recorded which). These receptors were collected from a woman in her 50s with acute COVID-19.

The V gene is TRBV27, the J gene TRBJ2-2; D not certain. V was trimmed by 7 bases and J by 0 bases, leaving 6 bases between them. CDR3 length: 13 amino acids. From germline, CDR1 is MNHEY and CDR2 SMNVEV (reference sequence). The CDR3 is CASISSNTGELFF. The CDR3 DNA is TGTGCCAGCATTTCGTCGAACACCGGGGAGCTGTTTTTT.

Only a few counts were recorded for this clone. The chain couples TRBV20-1 to TRBJ1-3, with D hard to call. Germline V gene lookup returns CDR1 DFQATT and CDR2 SNEGSKA (reference sequence). This CDR3 region has 15 residues. Trimming shortened V by 3 bases and J by 4 bases, and 16 bases separated the two germline ends. CDR3 amino acids: CSASTGIDVGNTIYF. CDR3 in DNA: TGCAGTGCTAGTACGGGAATAGATGTAGGAAACACCATATATTTT.